These 24 T cell receptor beta chains were sequenced from one sample in a study of T cells after somatic rescue of genetic block. The table came from immunoSEQ multiplex PCR; TCRdb's copy has only in-frame clones and leaves some out. This table has some 15,000 clones, around three quarters appearing once. Sequenced input: peripheral blood mononuclear cells (PBMCs). The receptors were gathered from a boy younger than 18.

This clone showed up just a few times. The chain carries TRBV5-4 and TRBJ2-5, with a tentative D call TRBD1 (6 bases). The CDR3 has 14 residues. CDR1 is SGHNT, CDR2 YYREEE, per germline (reference sequence). Trimming took off 4 bases at V and 3 bases at J, with 13 bases between the two ends. The CDR3 sequence is CASSQQGREETQYF. CDR3 DNA sequence: TGTGCCAGCAGCCAACAGGGTAGGGAAGAGACCCAGTACTTC.

The table lists this clone with a count of one. The germline gene is not matched at one end of the junction; a read error may be the cause. The V and J genes are TRBV29-1 and TRBJ2-1; D remains unclear. The CDR3 has 11 amino acids. Germline V lookup: CDR1 SQVTM, CDR2 ANQGSEA. CDR3 loop: CSVEDPNVQFF. The CDR3 bases are TGCAGCGTTGAGGACCCCAATGTGCAGTTCTTC.

The gene calls are TRBV2 and TRBJ2-7, with D possibly being TRBD1 (6 bases). The CDR3 has 16 amino acids. Trimming cost V 1 base and J 1 base, with 14 bases left between them. Germline V lookup: CDR1 SNHLY, CDR2 FYNNEI. The CDR3 region has the DNA TGTGCCAGCAGTGAAGACGGACAGTTCTCTTCCTACGAGCAGTACTTC. Translation gives CASSEDGQFSSYEQYF. The variable domain in full, completed from reference TRBV2 and TRBJ2-7, reads EPEVTQTPSHQVTQMGQEVILRCVPISNHLYFYWYRQILGQKVEFLVSFYNNEISEKSEIFDDQFSVERPDGSNFTLKIRSTKLEDSAMYFCASSEDGQFSSYEQYFGPGTRLTVT.

V is TRBV7-3 and J is TRBJ1-1; TRBD1 matches 8 bases. This CDR3 comprises 13 residues. Trimming took 3 bases from V and 4 from J; bases not matched to a gene: 1. Germline values: CDR1 SGHTA, CDR2 FQGTGA. The CDR3 DNA is TGTGCCAGCAGCTTCACAGGGGGCACTGAAGCTTTCTTT. Its translation is CASSFTGGTEAFF. The full variable domain, with the rest looked up from reference TRBV7-3 and TRBJ1-1, is GAGVSQTPSNKVTEKGKYVELRCDPISGHTALYWYRQSLGQGPEFLIYFQGTGAADDSGLPNDRFFAVRPEGSVSTLKIQRTERGDSAVYLCASSFTGGTEAFFGQGTRLTVV.

The chain is built from TRBV6-1 and TRBJ2-7; D unresolved. Germline V gene lookup returns CDR1 MNHNS and CDR2 SASEGT. This CDR3 spans 12 amino acids. Trimming shortened V by 7 bases and J by 0 bases, and 7 bases separated the two germline ends. The CDR3 reads CASKSSSYEQYF. CDR3 DNA: TGTGCCAGCAAATCGAGCTCCTACGAGCAGTACTTC.

The chain joins TRBV7-6 to TRBJ1-2; 12 bases line up with TRBD1. Germline trimming cut 0 bases from V and 0 bases from J; bases unmatched to any gene: 5. Looked up from germline, CDR1 is SGHVS and CDR2 is FNYEAQ. The CDR3 is made up of 18 amino acids. CDR3 coding DNA: TGTGCCAGCAGCTTAGCCCCGGGACAGGGGGCCGCTAACTATGGCTACACCTTC. It translates to CASSLAPGQGAANYGYTF.

V gene TRBV5-1 combines with J gene TRBJ1-3; no clear D gene. Trimming cost V 8 bases and J 0 bases, with 12 bases left between them. The length of the CDR3 is 14 residues. Germline lookup yields CDR1 SGHRS and CDR2 YFSETQ. The CDR3 bases are TGCGCCAGTAGAAAACAGAGCTCTGGAAACACCATATATTTT. Its translation is CASRKQSSGNTIYF.

The J gene is TRBJ2-7, the V gene TRBV5-1; a possible D gene is TRBD2 (7 bases). The CDR3 totals 14 residues. Per the germline V gene, CDR1 is SGHRS and CDR2 is YFSETQ. V was pared by 7 bases and J by 2 bases, with 16 bases between. The CDR3 protein is CASAFLGGAYEQYF. DNA for the CDR3: TGCGCCAGCGCATTTTTAGGGGGGGCCTACGAGCAGTACTTC.

The gene calls are TRBV27 and TRBJ2-3, with 12 nucleotides matching TRBD2. Germline assignment: CDR1 MNHEY and CDR2 SMNVEV (reference sequence). This CDR3 has 16 amino acids. J lost 2 bases, V lost 5 bases, and 5 bases had no gene match. The CDR3 region is CASSVTSGGITDTQYF. CDR3 coding DNA: TGTGCCAGCAGTGTGACTAGCGGGGGCATCACAGATACGCAGTATTTT.

V usage is TRBV7-9 and J usage is TRBJ2-4; D is ambiguous. CDR3 length equals 14 residues. Trimming removed 4 bases at V and 1 base at J, with 8 bases between. The V gene's germline CDR1 is SEHNR and CDR2 FQNEAQ (reference sequence). Here the CDR3 DNA reads TGTGCCAGCAGCTGGGGTCTGGCCAAAAACATTCAGTACTTC. This codes for CASSWGLAKNIQYF.

The V gene is TRBV30, the J gene TRBJ2-2, with 9 nucleotides matching TRBD1. Germline lookup yields CDR1 GTSNPN and CDR2 SVGIG (reference sequence). The CDR3 loop spans 17 amino acids. The V and J ends lost 4 bases and 0 bases, in that order; junction bases with no gene match: 9. The CDR3 region is CAWKGTGNKSNTGELFF. The DNA of the CDR3 is TGTGCCTGGAAGGGGACAGGGAATAAATCGAACACCGGGGAGCTGTTTTTT.

This sequence joins TRBV27 and TRBJ1-6, with TRBD1 matching over 9 bases. The CDR3 spans 16 residues. J was trimmed by 0 bases and V by 3 bases; bases with no gene match: 0. Germline CDR1 and CDR2: MNHEY and SMNVEV (reference sequence). CDR3 nucleotide sequence: TGTGCCAGCAGTTTGACAGGGGGCTCCTATAATTCACCCCTCCACTTT. Protein product: CASSLTGGSYNSPLHF.

The chain links TRBV30 to TRBJ2-2; D not certain. Per germline, CDR1 GTSNPN and CDR2 SVGIG (reference sequence). V shed 4 bases and J shed 9 bases, with 12 bases lying between them. The CDR3 spans 12 residues. The CDR3 DNA reads TGTGCCTGGAAAGGGTACTGGCGGGAGCTGTTTTTT. As protein: CAWKGYWRELFF.

This sequence joins TRBV5-1 and TRBJ2-7; 8 nucleotides line up with TRBD1. Germline-derived CDR1 and CDR2 are SGHRS and YFSETQ. Trimming removed 7 bases from V and 5 bases from J; junction bases left unmatched: 17. The CDR3 is 16 residues long. CDR3 region: CASASFLDRGKHEQYF. The DNA of the CDR3 is TGCGCCAGCGCCTCTTTCCTCGACAGGGGTAAGCACGAGCAGTACTTC.

The V and J genes are TRBV30 and TRBJ2-3; the D call may be TRBD1 or TRBD2 (5 bases each). Germline CDR1 is GTSNPN and CDR2 is SVGIG (reference sequence). V was shortened by 8 bases and J by 4 bases, with 16 bases between the two germline ends. The CDR3 loop spans 13 amino acids. CDR3 amino acids: CAGGGAGADTQYF. In DNA form, the CDR3 reads TGTGCCGGGGGTGGGGCCGGGGCAGATACGCAGTATTTT.

The chain joins TRBV5-6 to TRBJ2-5; no definite D call. CDR3 length: 12 residues. The V gene's germline CDR1 is SGHDT and CDR2 YYEEEE. Trimming removed 0 bases from V and 5 bases from J, with 5 bases in between. The CDR3 sequence is CASSLVWETQYF. The CDR3 region has the DNA TGTGCCAGCAGCTTGGTTTGGGAGACCCAGTACTTC.

J is TRBJ2-2 and V is TRBV15, with D perhaps TRBD1 (5 bases). Trimming left V 0 bases short and J 7 bases short, with 15 bases between. In germline, CDR1 is LNHNV, CDR2 YYDKDF (reference sequence). The CDR3 runs 16 residues. The CDR3 loop reads CATSRDPGIESGELFF. CDR3 DNA: TGTGCCACCAGCAGAGACCCAGGGATAGAGAGCGGGGAGCTGTTTTTT.

The rearrangement links TRBV5-1 to TRBJ1-1; 7 bases map to TRBD1. V shed 0 bases, J shed 4 bases, and the junction held 9 bases outside the gene matches. This CDR3 region has 16 residues. Germline CDR1 is SGHRS and CDR2 is YFSETQ. The CDR3 protein is CASSLELTGTPTEAFF. The CDR3 coding sequence is TGCGCCAGCAGCTTGGAGTTGACAGGGACGCCCACTGAAGCTTTCTTT.

The rearrangement joins TRBV10-3 to TRBJ2-3, with TRBD1 identical over 11 bases. The CDR3 runs 15 residues. V was pared by 2 bases and J by 9 bases, with 7 bases of the junction left unmatched. Germline CDR1 reads ENHRY; CDR2 reads SYGVKD. The CDR3 sequence: CAISEGDRGFETQYF. The DNA for the CDR3 is TGTGCCATCAGTGAGGGGGACAGGGGGTTTGAGACGCAGTATTTT.

The rearrangement links TRBV28 to TRBJ2-6; D is possibly TRBD2 (5 bases). The germline gives CDR1 MDHEN, CDR2 SYDVKM. The CDR3 runs 15 residues. The V and J ends lost 5 bases and 0 bases respectively, with 8 bases between them. The chain's CDR3 is CASSPDFSGANVLTF. CDR3 coding DNA: TGTGCCAGCAGTCCGGACTTCTCTGGGGCCAACGTCCTGACTTTC.

The chain is built from TRBV28 and TRBJ2-7, with D perhaps matching TRBD2 (7 bases). This CDR3 has 14 amino acids. CDR1 MDHEN and CDR2 SYDVKM come from the germline V gene. V lost 8 bases, J lost 1 base, and 15 bases lay in between. The CDR3 protein is CASLPGGPSYEQYF. For the CDR3, the DNA is TGTGCCAGCCTTCCCGGGGGGCCTTCCTACGAGCAGTACTTC.

This chain's CDR3 is CASSVQGPNTEAFF. The CDR3 bases are TGTGCCAGCAGTGTACAGGGTCCGAACACTGAAGCTTTCTTT. This sequence joins TRBV25-1 and TRBJ1-1, with D tentatively TRBD1 (6 bases). This CDR3 spans 14 amino acids. Trimming cost V 4 bases and J 1 base, with 10 bases left between them. Germline V gene lookup returns CDR1 MGHDK and CDR2 SYGVNS.

The chain employs TRBV9 and TRBJ1-2; D is undetermined. Per the germline V gene, CDR1 is SGDLS and CDR2 is YYNGEE. The CDR3 has 15 amino acids. The ends were cut back, 0 bases at V and 4 bases at J, with 13 bases in the middle. CDR3 sequence (DNA): TGTGCCAGCAGCGTAGCCCCAGCTCCTGGCTATGGCTACACCTTC. Its protein is CASSVAPAPGYGYTF.

V gene TRBV28 combines with J gene TRBJ2-3, with D perhaps assigned TRBD1 or TRBD2 (5 bases each). This CDR3 spans 15 amino acids. V lost 8 bases to trimming and J lost 4 bases, with 19 bases between them. Germline V lookup: CDR1 MDHEN, CDR2 SYDVKM. CDR3 amino acids: CASDGASEKADTQYF. CDR3 DNA: TGTGCCAGCGACGGGGCCTCGGAGAAGGCAGATACGCAGTATTTT.